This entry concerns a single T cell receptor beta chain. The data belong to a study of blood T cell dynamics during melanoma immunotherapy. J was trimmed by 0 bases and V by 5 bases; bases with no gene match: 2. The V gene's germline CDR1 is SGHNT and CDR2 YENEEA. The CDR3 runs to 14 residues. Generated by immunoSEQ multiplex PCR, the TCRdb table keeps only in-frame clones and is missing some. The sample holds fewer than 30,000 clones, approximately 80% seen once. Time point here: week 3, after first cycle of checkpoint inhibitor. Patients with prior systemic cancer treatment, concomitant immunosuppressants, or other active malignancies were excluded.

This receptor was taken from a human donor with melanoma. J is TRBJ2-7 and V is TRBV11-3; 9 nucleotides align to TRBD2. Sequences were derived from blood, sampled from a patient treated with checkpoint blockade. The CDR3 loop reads CASSGLASSYEQYF. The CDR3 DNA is TGTGCCAGCAGCGGACTAGCGAGCTCCTACGAGCAGTACTTC.